This record concerns one T cell receptor beta chain sequence. The target antigen is unknown. This sample was included in a study of somatic mutations in cytotoxic T cells in rheumatoid arthritis. Study background: Flow cytometric sorting isolated some V beta antibody-stained T-cell populations at nearly 100% purity, and among them were V beta1+ cells that underwent TCRB sequencing.

Blood donors of median age 56 years (range 21-70), around 52% of them female, formed the healthy controls. Isolation of the CD4+ and CD8+ populations was accomplished via positive magnetic bead selection, with purity assessed by flow cytometry. The CDR3 runs to 17 residues. Germline values: CDR1 LNHNV, CDR2 YYDKDF (reference sequence). After removal of 8 bases from V and 6 bases from J, the junction contained 18 bases not matched to a gene. Study-wide results and limits: Antigens bound by the expanded CD8+ clones were not identified.

Sequencing used immunoSEQ multiplex PCR; TCRdb keeps in-frame clones, though not all of them. There are 15,000 to 20,000 clones in the sample; about four fifths occur only once, and approximately 10% lies in the top ten. The chain recombines TRBV15 with TRBJ1-5; 8 positions agree with TRBD1. This receptor was taken from a woman between 45 and 60 years old in good health. Source material: CD8+ T cells sorted from blood. Here the CDR3 reads CATGRGTGTGEVQPQHF. CDR3 nucleotides: TGTGCCACCGGAAGGGGAACCGGGACAGGCGAGGTTCAGCCCCAGCATTTT.